These T cell receptor beta chains were read from a single sample in a study of cytotoxic CD8 clonotypes in ibrutinib-treated CLL. The data were produced by immunoSEQ multiplex PCR, yet TCRdb's version contains in-frame clones alone and is incomplete. The sample has 15,000 to 20,000 clones; 81% are singletons. The sample here was PBMCs, taken before ibrutinib treatment. Every receptor here comes from a human donor with chronic lymphocytic leukemia. Each CDR3 is given with its conserved first and last residue. The order of the fields is J gene, V gene, D gene, clone size, CDR3 DNA, CDR3 protein. The D gene is left open where the match is weak. Some rows have no size entry. The others give once, few or many, or a class for an expanded clone.

j_gene: TRBJ2-5
v_gene: TRBV15
d_gene: TRBD2
abundance: .
CDR3nt: TGTGCCACCAGCCGTAGCGGGGGGACCTCCAAACAAGAGACCCAGTACTTC
CDR3aa: CATSRSGGTSKQETQYF

j_gene: TRBJ1-1
v_gene: TRBV5-8
d_gene: .
abundance: .
CDR3nt: TGTGCCAGCAGCTCCCCCGGGGGGGGGCACACTGAAGCTTTCTTT
CDR3aa: CASSSPGGGHTEAFF

j_gene: TRBJ2-1
v_gene: TRBV9
d_gene: TRBD2
abundance: .
CDR3nt: TGTGCCAGCAGCGTAGTACCCGCTAGCGGGGAGGGAGAGCAGTTCTTC
CDR3aa: CASSVVPASGEGEQFF

j_gene: TRBJ2-7
v_gene: TRBV9
d_gene: TRBD1
abundance: .
CDR3nt: TGTGCCAGCAGCCCGCGACAGGGGATAAGCGAGCAGTACTTC
CDR3aa: CASSPRQGISEQYF

j_gene: TRBJ1-6
v_gene: TRBV7-2
d_gene: .
abundance: .
CDR3nt: TGTGCCAGCAGCCCTCGGAGCTCCTCTTCACCCCTCCACTTT
CDR3aa: CASSPRSSSSPLHF

j_gene: TRBJ2-3
v_gene: TRBV6-1
d_gene: .
abundance: .
CDR3nt: TGTGCCAGCAGTGTGGCTGGGGGAACAGATACGCAGTATTTT
CDR3aa: CASSVAGGTDTQYF

j_gene: TRBJ1-2
v_gene: TRBV11-2
d_gene: .
abundance: few
CDR3nt: TGTGCCAGCAGCTTCCGACCGACTAACTATGGCTACACCTTC
CDR3aa: CASSFRPTNYGYTF

j_gene: TRBJ2-1
v_gene: TRBV11-3
d_gene: TRBD2
abundance: .
CDR3nt: TGTGCCAGCAGCTTAAATGGGCTAGCGGGGTACAATGAGCAGTTCTTC
CDR3aa: CASSLNGLAGYNEQFF

j_gene: TRBJ1-1
v_gene: TRBV10-3
d_gene: TRBD1
abundance: .
CDR3nt: TGTGCCATCAGCGGGGACAGGGAGCGGGGCACTGAAGCTTTCTTT
CDR3aa: CAISGDRERGTEAFF

j_gene: TRBJ1-5
v_gene: TRBV6-6
d_gene: .
abundance: few
CDR3nt: TGTGCCAGCGAAGTTATTAGCAATCAGCCCCAGCATTTT
CDR3aa: CASEVISNQPQHF

j_gene: TRBJ1-4
v_gene: TRBV7-9
d_gene: TRBD1
abundance: .
CDR3nt: TGTGCCAGCAGCTTAGACGCCGGGACAGCTGAAAAACTGTTTTTT
CDR3aa: CASSLDAGTAEKLFF

j_gene: TRBJ2-5
v_gene: TRBV18
d_gene: .
abundance: few
CDR3nt: TGTGCCAGCTCCCGCGGCGGGGAGACCCAGTACTTC
CDR3aa: CASSRGGETQYF

j_gene: TRBJ1-1
v_gene: TRBV7-9
d_gene: .
abundance: .
CDR3nt: TGTGCCAGCAGCTTAGATTTGGGGGTAGGGATTGGTACTGAAGCTTTCTTT
CDR3aa: CASSLDLGVGIGTEAFF

j_gene: TRBJ2-5
v_gene: TRBV7-2
d_gene: TRBD1
abundance: .
CDR3nt: TGTGCCAGCAGCCACCCTCCGAGCCGGACAGGGGGTATAGAGACCCAGTACTTC
CDR3aa: CASSHPPSRTGGIETQYF

j_gene: TRBJ2-5
v_gene: TRBV5-1
d_gene: .
abundance: few
CDR3nt: TGCGCCAGCAGCTTGGCGGGTGGGACCCAGTACTTC
CDR3aa: CASSLAGGTQYF

j_gene: TRBJ1-2
v_gene: TRBV6-5
d_gene: .
abundance: .
CDR3nt: TGTGCCAGCAGTTACTCCCAAAGGGCCGTCGTGGGGGGCTACACCTTC
CDR3aa: CASSYSQRAVVGGYTF

j_gene: TRBJ1-6
v_gene: TRBV11-3
d_gene: .
abundance: .
CDR3nt: TGTGCCAGCAGCTTAGGGAATTCACCCCTCCACTTT
CDR3aa: CASSLGNSPLHF